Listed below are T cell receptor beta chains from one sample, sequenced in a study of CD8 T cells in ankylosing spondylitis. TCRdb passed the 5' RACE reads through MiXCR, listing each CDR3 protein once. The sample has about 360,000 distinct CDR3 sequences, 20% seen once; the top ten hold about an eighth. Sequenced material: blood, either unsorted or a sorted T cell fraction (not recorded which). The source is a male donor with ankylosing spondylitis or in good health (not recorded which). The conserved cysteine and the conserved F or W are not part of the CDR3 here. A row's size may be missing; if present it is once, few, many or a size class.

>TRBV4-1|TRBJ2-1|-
ASSQEPYNEQF
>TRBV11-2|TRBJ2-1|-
ASPLTSRLAGGPYNEQF
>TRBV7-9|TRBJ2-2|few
ASSLGLPVTGELF
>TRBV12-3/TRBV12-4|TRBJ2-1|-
ASSLNRGLVEQF
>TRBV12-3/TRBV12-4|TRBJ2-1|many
ASSFSSGGAGEQF
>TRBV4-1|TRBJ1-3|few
ASSPGGMAGARNTIY
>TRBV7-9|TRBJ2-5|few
ASSLANSQETQY
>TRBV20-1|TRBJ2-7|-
SARDGADPYEQY
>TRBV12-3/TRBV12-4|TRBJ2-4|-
ASSPKDGYGAKNIQY
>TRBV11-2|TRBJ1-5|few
ASSLGQGASQPQH
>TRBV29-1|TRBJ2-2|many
SVGQPGELF
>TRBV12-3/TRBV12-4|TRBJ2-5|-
ASSDRWTVQETQY
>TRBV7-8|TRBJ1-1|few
ASSLERTSEAF
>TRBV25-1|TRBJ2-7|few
ASSEAIGGYEQY
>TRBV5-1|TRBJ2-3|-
ASSLLVPGSSTDTQY
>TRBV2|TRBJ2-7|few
ASSDPRLYEQY
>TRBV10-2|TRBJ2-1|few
ASSVTPPARF
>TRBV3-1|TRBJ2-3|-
ASSPLTGTGEDTQY
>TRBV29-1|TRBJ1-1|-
SVHSTEAF